The sample holds one count of the clone carrying this TCR beta chain. The antigen is unknown. These data belong to a study of cytomegalovirus exposure and HLA in healthy donors. Study information: Across around 400 genotyped donors, 81% landed in the Caucasian-associated ancestry cluster. General study points: Among TCR beta chains of equal frequency, HLA-associated ones were more clonally expanded in a later analysis. The study designated over 150 TCR beta chains cytomegalovirus-associated.

The study ran its PCR with 60 Vbeta and 13 Jbeta primers. Produced via immunoSEQ multiplex PCR; TCRdb's table is partial and in-frame only. The sample holds nearly 110,000 clones, approximately 80% seen once. The V and J ends lost 6 bases and 6 bases, in that order; junction bases with no gene match: 9. The CDR3 is 14 residues long. From germline, CDR1 is MNHEY and CDR2 SVGAGI. The chain employs TRBV6-5 and TRBJ2-7; 9 nucleotides line up with TRBD1. The sequencing input was PBMCs. The TCR originated in a man aged 55-75 years in good health and CMV-seronegative. The CDR3 coding sequence is TGTGCCAGCAGACCGGACAGGGGTAGGGGCGAGCAGTACGTC. Encoded protein: CASRPDRGRGEQYV.